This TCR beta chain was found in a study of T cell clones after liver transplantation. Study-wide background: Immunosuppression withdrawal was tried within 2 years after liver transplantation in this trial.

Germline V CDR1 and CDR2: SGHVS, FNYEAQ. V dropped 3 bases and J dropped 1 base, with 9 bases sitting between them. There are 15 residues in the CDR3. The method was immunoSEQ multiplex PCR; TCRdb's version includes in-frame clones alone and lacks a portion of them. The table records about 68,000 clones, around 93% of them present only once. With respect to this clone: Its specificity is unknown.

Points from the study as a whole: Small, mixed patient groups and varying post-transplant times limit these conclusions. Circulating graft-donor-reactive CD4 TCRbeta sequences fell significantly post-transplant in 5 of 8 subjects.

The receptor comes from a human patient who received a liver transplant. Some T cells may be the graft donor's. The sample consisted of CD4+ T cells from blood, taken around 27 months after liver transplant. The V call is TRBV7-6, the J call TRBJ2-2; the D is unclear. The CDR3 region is CASSLGQLNTGELFF. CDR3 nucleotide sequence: TGTGCCAGCAGCTTGGGTCAGTTGAACACCGGGGAGCTGTTTTTT.